These T cell receptor beta chains were read from a single sample in a study of Ad26.COV2.S vaccination and SARS-CoV-2 variants. Sequencing used immunoSEQ multiplex PCR; TCRdb keeps in-frame clones, though not all of them. The sample has some 300,000 clones, just under 85% seen once. The material sequenced was peripheral blood, taken in a trial of Ad26.COV2.S vaccine versus placebo. Every receptor here comes from a person between 18 and 65 years old who received the Ad26.COV2.S COVID-19 vaccine or a placebo. The CDR3 runs from the conserved cysteine through the conserved F or W. A D gene is named only where the DNA matches it firmly. Clone size is not always given. Where it is, it says once, few, many or a class for expanded clones.

d_call	clone_size	v_call	j_call	cdr3_aa	cdr3_nt
TRBD2	NA	TRBV28	TRBJ2-3	CASSLPPYGGGADTQYF	TGTGCCAGCAGTTTACCCCCATACGGGGGGGGTGCAGATACGCAGTATTTT
NA	NA	TRBV5-4	TRBJ1-2	CASSQTTGRFDGYTF	TGTGCCAGCAGCCAGACCACGGGGAGATTTGATGGCTACACCTTC
NA	once	TRBV3-1/TRBV3-2	TRBJ2-2	CASRAGTLNTGELFF	TGTGCCAGCAGGGCGGGGACTTTGAACACCGGGGAGCTGTTTTTT
TRBD1	NA	TRBV6-6	TRBJ1-1	CASSYPGTAIGEAFF	TGTGCCAGCAGTTATCCCGGGACAGCCATTGGGGAGGCTTTCTTT
NA	NA	TRBV7-6	TRBJ2-6	CASSSLYSAGANVLTF	TGTGCCAGCAGCTCCTTGTACAGTGCAGGGGCCAACGTCCTGACTTTC
NA	NA	TRBV6-5	TRBJ1-2	CASSYSGVGGYTF	TGTGCCAGCAGTTACTCTGGGGTAGGGGGCTACACCTTC
TRBD1	once	TRBV5-4	TRBJ1-6	CASSWGQGMSSPLHF	TGTGCCAGCAGCTGGGGACAGGGGATGAGTTCACCCCTCCACTTT
NA	NA	TRBV2	TRBJ1-1	CASSGSMGRGDTEAFF	TGTGCCAGCAGTGGATCCATGGGCCGGGGGGACACTGAAGCTTTCTTT
NA	NA	TRBV6-6	TRBJ2-3	CASLAGGGGDTQYF	TGTGCCAGCCTCGCAGGGGGCGGGGGGGATACGCAGTATTTT
TRBD1	NA	TRBV9	TRBJ1-3	CASSSPRGQGMRNTIYF	TGTGCCAGCAGCTCACCTAGGGGGCAGGGAATGAGAAACACCATATATTTT
NA	few	TRBV7-2	TRBJ2-5	CASSYIAKETQYF	TGTGCCAGCAGCTACATAGCAAAAGAGACCCAGTACTTC
NA	few	TRBV30	TRBJ2-4	CAWSSARDIQYF	TGTGCCTGGAGTTCGGCGCGGGACATTCAGTACTTC
NA	NA	TRBV29-1	TRBJ2-1	CSVEAAPTYNEQFF	TGCAGCGTTGAGGCAGCTCCTACTTACAATGAGCAGTTCTTC
NA	NA	TRBV5-1	TRBJ1-1	CASSLATTGQNTEAFF	TGCGCCAGCAGCTTGGCGACGACGGGACAGAACACTGAAGCTTTCTTT
TRBD1	NA	TRBV7-9	TRBJ1-2	CASSLAGDRGYGYTF	TGTGCCAGCAGCTTAGCGGGGGACAGGGGCTATGGCTACACCTTC
NA	NA	TRBV6-4	TRBJ1-2	CASSVAPGLYDGYTF	TGTGCCAGCAGTGTCGCCCCGGGACTGTACGATGGCTACACCTTC
NA	NA	TRBV6-5	TRBJ1-1	CASSYRPTGMNTEAFF	TGTGCCAGCAGTTACCGCCCGACGGGAATGAACACTGAAGCTTTCTTT
TRBD1	NA	TRBV9	TRBJ2-7	CASSVGQSDSYEQYF	TGTGCCAGCAGCGTGGGACAGTCGGATTCCTACGAGCAGTACTTC
NA	NA	TRBV20-1	TRBJ1-2	CSRKPLYGYTF	TGCAGTCGAAAACCGCTCTATGGCTACACCTTC
NA	NA	TRBV6-5	TRBJ2-3	CASKFRGLTDTQYF	TGTGCCAGCAAGTTCAGGGGTCTAACAGATACGCAGTATTTT
TRBD1	NA	TRBV7-9	TRBJ2-7	CASSADRGGEQYF	TGTGCCAGCAGCGCGGACAGGGGGGGAGAGCAGTACTTC
NA	NA	TRBV27	TRBJ2-7	CASMRFPKHEQYF	TGTGCCAGCATGCGGTTCCCTAAACACGAGCAGTACTTC
NA	NA	TRBV5-1	TRBJ2-2	CASSFVAGTGELFF	TGCGCCAGCAGCTTTGTGGCGGGTACCGGGGAGCTGTTTTTT
NA	NA	TRBV7-9	TRBJ2-5	CASSVDRSWETQYF	TGTGCCAGCAGCGTGGACCGTTCCTGGGAGACCCAGTACTTC
NA	NA	TRBV7-2	TRBJ1-5	CASSLKSGGNQPQHF	TGTGCCAGCAGCTTAAAATCAGGGGGCAATCAGCCCCAGCATTTT
TRBD2	NA	TRBV5-6	TRBJ2-3	CASSRTSGALTDTQYF	TGTGCCAGCAGCCGGACTAGCGGGGCCCTCACAGATACGCAGTATTTT
TRBD1	NA	TRBV5-1	TRBJ1-4	CASSWGTGATNEKLFF	TGCGCCAGCAGCTGGGGGACAGGGGCAACTAATGAAAAACTGTTTTTT
TRBD1	NA	TRBV20-1	TRBJ1-1	CSAVPGTAAFF	TGCAGTGCTGTCCCCGGGACAGCCGCTTTCTTT
NA	NA	TRBV5-1	TRBJ1-6	CASSEGPDNSPLHF	TGCGCCAGCAGCGAGGGACCGGATAATTCACCCCTCCACTTT
NA	NA	TRBV6-4	TRBJ2-7	CASSKEVSYEQYF	TGTGCCAGCAGCAAAGAGGTAAGCTACGAGCAGTACTTC
TRBD1	NA	TRBV29-1	TRBJ2-1	CSAQGAFYNEQFF	TGCAGCGCCCAGGGGGCTTTTTACAATGAGCAGTTCTTC
NA	NA	TRBV19	TRBJ1-4	CASSSSPNEKLFF	TGTGCCAGTAGTTCATCCCCCAATGAAAAACTGTTTTTT
TRBD1	NA	TRBV7-8	TRBJ2-1	CASSLDRYNEQFF	TGTGCCAGCAGCTTGGACAGGTACAATGAGCAGTTCTTC
NA	NA	TRBV18	TRBJ2-7	CASSPYEGGEQYF	TGTGCCAGCTCACCATACGAAGGAGGTGAGCAGTACTTC
TRBD2	NA	TRBV3-1/TRBV3-2	TRBJ2-1	CASSQETSDSEQFF	TGTGCCAGCAGCCAAGAGACTAGCGATAGTGAGCAGTTCTTC
NA	NA	TRBV7-3	TRBJ2-2	CASSLNGPSADTGELFF	TGTGCCAGCAGCTTAAATGGTCCCTCGGCGGACACCGGGGAGCTGTTTTTT
TRBD1	NA	TRBV19	TRBJ1-5	CASSTGTGWGNQPQHF	TGTGCCAGTAGTACGGGGACAGGGTGGGGCAATCAGCCCCAGCATTTT
NA	NA	TRBV5-3	TRBJ2-7	CARSNAGGSSYEQYF	TGTGCCAGAAGCAACGCCGGGGGCAGCTCCTACGAGCAGTACTTC
NA	once	TRBV5-4	TRBJ2-6	CASSPYGGSGANVLTF	TGTGCCAGCAGCCCCTATGGAGGGTCTGGGGCCAACGTCCTGACTTTC
TRBD2	NA	TRBV6-5	TRBJ2-3	CASSTGLEADTQYF	TGTGCCAGCAGTACGGGACTAGAGGCAGATACGCAGTATTTT
NA	once	TRBV7-2	TRBJ2-6	CASSNTPGAGANVLTF	TGTGCCAGCAGCAACACACCAGGGGCTGGGGCCAACGTCCTGACTTTC
NA	NA	TRBV5-4	TRBJ2-7	CASSLRLSSYEQYF	TGTGCCAGCAGTCTCCGTCTGAGCTCCTACGAGCAGTACTTC